This TCR beta chain was sequenced for a study of shared clonotypes between healthy human individuals. Findings and caveats of the study: Clonotypes shared by all four sorted-subset donors had higher generation probabilities than non-shared clonotypes. Larger richness was generally estimated for naive than memory subsets. Large depth notwithstanding, sorted-subset sequencing proved incomplete by rarefaction.

Worth noting for this clone: Its antigen is as yet unknown.

V was cut by 0 bases and J by 8 bases, with 11 bases left in between. The germline CDR1 and CDR2 sequences are SGHKS and YYEKEE (reference sequence). The CDR3 runs to 13 residues. Donors comprised healthy HIV-negative adults lacking recent acute infections or vaccinations. Sequencing used immunoSEQ multiplex PCR; TCRdb keeps in-frame clones, though not all of them. The top ten hold more than 0.85% of the sample, which has about 1.1 million clones, 60% to 85% seen once. This chain connects TRBV5-5 to TRBJ2-5, with D unclear. The sequenced sample was memory CD4+ T cells from PBMCs. This sample's subset: CD45RA-negative fraction. The source of this sequence is a man aged 18 to 29 in good health. Some clones in this sample may be carry-over from other donors' samples. The CDR3: CASSLEGSRTQYF. The CDR3 bases are TGTGCCAGCAGCTTGGAGGGCAGTCGAACCCAGTACTTC.